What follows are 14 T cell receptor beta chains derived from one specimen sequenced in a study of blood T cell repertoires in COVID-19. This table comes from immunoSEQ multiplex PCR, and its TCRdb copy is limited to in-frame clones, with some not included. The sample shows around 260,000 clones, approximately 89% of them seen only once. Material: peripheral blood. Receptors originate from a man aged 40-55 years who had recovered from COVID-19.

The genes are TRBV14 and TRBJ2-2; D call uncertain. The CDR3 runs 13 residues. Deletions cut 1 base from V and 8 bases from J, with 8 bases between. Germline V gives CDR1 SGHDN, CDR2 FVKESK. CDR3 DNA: TGTGCCAGCAGCCAAGTTATCGCGGGGGAGCTGTTTTTT. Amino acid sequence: CASSQVIAGELFF.

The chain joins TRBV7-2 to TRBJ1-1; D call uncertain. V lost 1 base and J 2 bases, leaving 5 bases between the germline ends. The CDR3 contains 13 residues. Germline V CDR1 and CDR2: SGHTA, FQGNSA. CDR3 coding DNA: TGTGCCAGCAGCTTAGAGAGTAACACTGAAGCTTTCTTT. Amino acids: CASSLESNTEAFF.

The CDR3 DNA is TGTGCCAGCAGCTTAGGGCTGTGGGGTGGGAGATCTTCCTACAATGAGCAGTTCTTC. Amino acid sequence: CASSLGLWGGRSSYNEQFF. The rearrangement uses TRBV7-9 and TRBJ2-1, with TRBD2 as a possible D gene (5 bases). The V and J ends lost 1 base and 1 base respectively, with 20 bases between them. This CDR3 has 19 amino acids. The V gene's germline CDR1 is SEHNR and CDR2 FQNEAQ (reference sequence).

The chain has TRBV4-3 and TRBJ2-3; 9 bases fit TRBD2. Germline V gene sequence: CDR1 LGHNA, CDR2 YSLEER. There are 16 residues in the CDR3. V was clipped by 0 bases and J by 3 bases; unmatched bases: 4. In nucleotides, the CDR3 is TGCGCCAGCAGCCAAGAAAGCGGGGGGAGAACAGATACGCAGTATTTT. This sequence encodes CASSQESGGRTDTQYF.

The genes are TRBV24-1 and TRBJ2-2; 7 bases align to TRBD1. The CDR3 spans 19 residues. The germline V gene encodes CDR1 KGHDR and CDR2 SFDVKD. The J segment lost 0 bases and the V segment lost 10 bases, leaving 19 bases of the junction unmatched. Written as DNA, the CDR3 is TGTGCCACTACGACCCAAGTATGCCGACAGGGACCGAACACCGGGGAGCTGTTTTTT. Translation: CATTTQVCRQGPNTGELFF.

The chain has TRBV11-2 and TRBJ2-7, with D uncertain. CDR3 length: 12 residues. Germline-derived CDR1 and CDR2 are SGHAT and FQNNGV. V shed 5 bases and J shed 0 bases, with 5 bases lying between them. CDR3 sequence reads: CASSRVSYEQYF. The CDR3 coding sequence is TGTGCCAGCAGCCGAGTCTCCTACGAGCAGTACTTC.

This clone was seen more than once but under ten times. The CDR3 DNA reads TGTGCCAGCAGCCCAATGACTGACTCTTATGGCTACACCTTC. Residues: CASSPMTDSYGYTF. The genes are TRBV7-9 and TRBJ1-2; D is unresolved. Per the germline V gene, CDR1 is SEHNR and CDR2 is FQNEAQ (reference sequence). The CDR3 has 14 residues. Trimming took off 5 bases at V and 5 bases at J, with 15 bases between the two ends.

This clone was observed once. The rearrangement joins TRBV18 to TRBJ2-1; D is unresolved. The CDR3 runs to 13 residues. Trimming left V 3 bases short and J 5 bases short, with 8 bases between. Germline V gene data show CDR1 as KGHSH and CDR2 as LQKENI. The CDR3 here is CASSPKSDNEQFF. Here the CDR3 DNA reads TGTGCCAGCTCACCTAAAAGCGACAATGAGCAGTTCTTC.

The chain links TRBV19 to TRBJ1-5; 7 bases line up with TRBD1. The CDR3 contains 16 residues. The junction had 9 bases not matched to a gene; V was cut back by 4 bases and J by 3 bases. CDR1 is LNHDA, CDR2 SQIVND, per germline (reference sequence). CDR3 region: CASSNTGTANNQPQHF. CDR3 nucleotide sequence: TGTGCCAGTAGTAACACCGGGACAGCAAACAATCAGCCCCAGCATTTT.

The CDR3 spells CASSSRDRAPLANTGELFF. CDR3 DNA: TGTGCCAGCAGCTCCCGGGACAGGGCCCCCCTCGCGAACACCGGGGAGCTGTTTTTT. The chain employs TRBV9 and TRBJ2-2, with 9 positions matching TRBD1. Germline V CDR1 and CDR2: SGDLS, YYNGEE. V dropped 4 bases and J dropped 0; count of bases not matched to a gene: 13. The CDR3 is 19 amino acids.

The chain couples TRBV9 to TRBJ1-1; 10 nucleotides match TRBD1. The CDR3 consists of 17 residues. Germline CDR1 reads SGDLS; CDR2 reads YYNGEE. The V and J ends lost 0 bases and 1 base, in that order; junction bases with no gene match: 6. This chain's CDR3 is CASSVAGTGVSNTEAFF. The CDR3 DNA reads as TGTGCCAGCAGCGTAGCCGGGACAGGGGTCTCGAACACTGAAGCTTTCTTT.

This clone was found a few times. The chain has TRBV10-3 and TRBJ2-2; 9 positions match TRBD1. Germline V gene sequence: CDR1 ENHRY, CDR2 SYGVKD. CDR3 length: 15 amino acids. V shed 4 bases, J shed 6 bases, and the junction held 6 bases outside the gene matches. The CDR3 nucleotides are TGTGCCATCAGTGGGGAGACAGGGGGATCCGGGGAGCTGTTTTTT. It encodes CAISGETGGSGELFF.

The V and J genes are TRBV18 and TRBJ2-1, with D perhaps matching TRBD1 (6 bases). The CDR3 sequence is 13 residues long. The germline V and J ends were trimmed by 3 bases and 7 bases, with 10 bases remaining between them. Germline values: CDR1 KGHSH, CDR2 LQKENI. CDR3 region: CASSPQQGNEQFF. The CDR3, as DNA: TGTGCCAGCTCACCCCAACAGGGTAATGAGCAGTTCTTC.

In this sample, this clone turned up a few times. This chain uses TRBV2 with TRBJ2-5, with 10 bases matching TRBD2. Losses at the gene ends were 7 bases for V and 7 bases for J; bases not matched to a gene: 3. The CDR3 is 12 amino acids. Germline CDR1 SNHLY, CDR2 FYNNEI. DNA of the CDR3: TGTGCCAGCAAACGGACTAGCGGGACCCAGTACTTC. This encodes CASKRTSGTQYF.